This T cell receptor (beta chain) emerged from a study of blood T cells in healthy people across ages. Findings and caveats of the study: The study found TCR beta diversity correlated strongly with naive T cell percentage.

Notes on this clonotype: Its antigen is unidentified.

Per the germline V gene, CDR1 is SGHDN and CDR2 is FVKESK. V lost 3 bases to trimming and J lost 4 bases, with 12 bases between them. The CDR3 is made up of 14 amino acids. Next came a second PCR, run for about 6 to 11 cycles, which used a sample-barcoded 5' primer along with a J-beta primer mix. Unique molecular identifiers of 12 random nucleotides labeled each cDNA. MiXCR was run by TCRdb on the 5' RACE reads, yielding one entry per CDR3 protein. The sample holds hundreds of thousands of distinct CDR3 sequences, about 30% seen once. J is TRBJ1-1 and V is TRBV14, with no clear D. The sample taken for sequencing was blood. The sequence came from a woman aged 80 or older in good health. CDR3 sequence reads: CASSHLGFGTEAFF. The CDR3 nucleotides read TGTGCCAGCAGCCACCTCGGCTTTGGCACTGAAGCTTTCTTT.